This T cell receptor (beta chain) originates from a study of cytomegalovirus exposure and HLA in healthy donors. V lost 3 bases and J 6 bases, leaving 15 bases between the germline ends. There are 15 residues in the CDR3. Germline V gene data show CDR1 as GTSNPN and CDR2 as SVGIG (reference sequence). This clone was recorded at least ten times. Primers included in the PCR were 60 Vbeta and 13 Jbeta primers. Profiled with immunoSEQ multiplex PCR; TCRdb holds only in-frame clones, not every one. The top ten hold roughly 8% of the sample, which has approximately 120,000 clones, roughly 67% seen once. This chain connects TRBV30 to TRBJ1-6; perhaps TRBD1 as D (5 bases). This receptor was obtained from a man aged 35 to 55 in good health and CMV-seronegative. The sample consisted of PBMCs. The CDR3 DNA is TGTGCCTGGAGGGCCAGCGGGACTCGTAATTCACCCCTCCACTTT. It translates to CAWRASGTRNSPLHF. The full variable domain, rest sourced from reference TRBV30 and TRBJ1-6, is SQTIHQWPATLVQPVGSPLSLECTVEGTSNPNLYWYRQAAGRGLQLLFYSVGIGQISSEVPQNLSASRPQDRQFILSSKKLLLSDSGFYLCAWRASGTRNSPLHFGNGTRLTVT.